The 21 T cell receptor beta chains in this list originate from one sample, sequenced in a study of OX40 agonist ivuxolimab in advanced cancers. The assay was immunoSEQ multiplex PCR, and TCRdb's table has in-frame clones only and misses some. The top ten hold 1.3% of the sample, which has around 67,000 clones, nearly 90% seen once. The starting material was CD4+ or CD8+ T cells sorted from blood, obtained in a trial of the OX40 agonist ivuxolimab. These receptors all stem from an adult with an advanced solid tumor such as melanoma, head and neck, liver or kidney cancer.

This clone came up a few times. The chain uses TRBV6-4 and TRBJ2-1; TRBD2 agrees at 8 bases. Trimming took 2 bases from V and 9 from J; bases not matched to a gene: 6. CDR1 is MRHNA and CDR2 is SNTAGT in the germline V gene. The CDR3 has 14 amino acids. This CDR3 reads CASSDRVRGGEQFF. The CDR3 DNA is TGTGCCAGCAGTGACCGGGTTCGGGGGGGTGAGCAGTTCTTC.

V and J are TRBV2 and TRBJ2-5; 9 bases fit TRBD1. The germline gives CDR1 SNHLY, CDR2 FYNNEI. This CDR3 comprises 14 residues. V dropped 7 bases and J dropped 5; count of bases not matched to a gene: 8. The CDR3 is CASKRTGVWETQYF. CDR3 nucleotide sequence: TGTGCCAGCAAGCGGACAGGGGTGTGGGAGACCCAGTACTTC.

The chain joins TRBV7-8 to TRBJ1-6; D not certain. CDR3 length: 12 residues. V lost 5 bases and J lost 10, with 9 bases in between. The germline V gene has CDR1 SGHVS and CDR2 FQNEAQ. The CDR3 DNA sequence: TGTGCCAGCAGCCCCCCGCGGTCACCCCTCCACTTT. Its protein is CASSPPRSPLHF.

The V and J genes are TRBV29-1 and TRBJ1-2; no firm D call. V was shortened by 1 base and J by 4 bases, with 7 bases between the two germline ends. CDR1 is SQVTM, CDR2 ANQGSEA, per germline. This CDR3 has 12 amino acids. The CDR3 sequence is CSVEGGGYGYTF. The CDR3 DNA reads as TGCAGCGTTGAAGGGGGAGGCTATGGCTACACCTTC.

This clone has just a few counts. V gene TRBV14 combines with J gene TRBJ1-1; a weak D match, TRBD1 (5 bases). The germline CDR1 and CDR2 sequences are SGHDN and FVKESK. The V end was cut by 6 bases, the J end by 1 base, with 15 bases between. The CDR3 totals 15 residues. CDR3 protein: CASRYWTSPNTEAFF. Here the CDR3 DNA reads TGTGCCAGCAGATATTGGACATCCCCGAACACTGAAGCTTTCTTT.

The rearrangement links TRBV18 to TRBJ2-2, with D unresolved. The V end lost 3 bases, the J end lost 2 bases, and 10 bases lay between the germline ends. From germline, CDR1 is KGHSH and CDR2 LQKENI. The CDR3 spans 15 residues. The CDR3 protein is CASSPRYENTGELFF. CDR3 DNA: TGTGCCAGCTCACCCAGATACGAAAACACCGGGGAGCTGTTTTTT.

The V call is TRBV29-1, the J call TRBJ2-7; 9 bases fit TRBD2. V was pared by 4 bases and J by 3 bases, with 4 bases of the junction left unmatched. Germline assignment: CDR1 SQVTM and CDR2 ANQGSEA. The CDR3 has 13 amino acids. The CDR3 nucleotides read TGCAGCGTTGTTCTAGCGGGATTCTACGAGCAGTACTTC. Translation gives CSVVLAGFYEQYF.

The chain joins TRBV19 to TRBJ2-3; 7 nucleotides match TRBD2. This CDR3 region has 17 residues. Looked up from germline, CDR1 is LNHDA and CDR2 is SQIVND (reference sequence). Trimming removed 4 bases from V and 3 bases from J; junction bases left unmatched: 13. The CDR3 here is CASSKTGRAGSTDTQYF. In nucleotides, the CDR3 is TGTGCCAGTAGTAAGACTGGGAGGGCAGGGTCGACAGATACGCAGTATTTT.

V gene TRBV29-1 combines with J gene TRBJ1-5; D ambiguous. V lost 6 bases and J lost 1, with 10 bases in between. The CDR3 is 13 amino acids. The germline gives CDR1 SQVTM, CDR2 ANQGSEA. The CDR3 nucleotides are TGCAGCGTCGGTGACCGGAGCAATCAGCCCCAGCATTTT. It is translated as CSVGDRSNQPQHF.

V usage is TRBV23-1 and J usage is TRBJ1-5; TRBD1 matches 8 bases. TRBV23-1 is flagged as an ORF with uncertain function. This CDR3 contains 19 residues. Unmatched junction bases numbered 18, after V lost 8 bases and J lost 0 bases. For the CDR3, the DNA is TGCGCCAGCTCGGCCGGCAGGCAGGGGGCGCGGGGTAGCAATCAGCCCCAGCATTTT. It is translated as CASSAGRQGARGSNQPQHF.

The CDR3 nucleotides are TGTGCCAGCACCCGATGGGGGGCCGGGATGTCAGATACGCAGTATTTT. Translated, it gives CASTRWGAGMSDTQYF. The chain couples TRBV27 to TRBJ2-3, with D tentatively TRBD1 or TRBD2 (6 bases each). Germline assignment: CDR1 MNHEY and CDR2 SMNVEV (reference sequence). Trimming took 7 bases from V and 4 from J, leaving 21 bases between them. The CDR3 spans 16 residues.

The chain combines TRBV18 with TRBJ2-7; 9 positions match TRBD1. Germline CDR1 is KGHSH and CDR2 is LQKENI. The J segment lost 3 bases and the V segment lost 2 bases, leaving 8 bases of the junction unmatched. The CDR3 consists of 16 residues. CDR3 DNA: TGTGCCAGCTCACCAAAATTGGGACAGGGATTCTACGAGCAGTACTTC. Residues: CASSPKLGQGFYEQYF.

This chain joins TRBV7-7 and TRBJ1-5; 7 bases line up with TRBD1. The V segment lost 7 bases and the J segment 0 bases; nucleotides outside the gene matches: 15. The V gene's germline CDR1 is SSHAT and CDR2 FNYEAQ (reference sequence). CDR3 length equals 18 residues. In nucleotides, the CDR3 is TGTGCCAGCATCAACGGCCGCCGGGACAGCTGTAGCAATCAGCCCCAGCATTTT. Its protein product is CASINGRRDSCSNQPQHF.

V and J are TRBV5-1 and TRBJ1-1; D not resolved. CDR3 length equals 13 residues. Germline V CDR1 and CDR2: SGHRS, YFSETQ. V shed 4 bases and J shed 0 bases, with 7 bases lying between them. CDR3 nucleotides: TGCGCCAGCAGCCGCGGGGTGAACACTGAAGCTTTCTTT. Encoded protein: CASSRGVNTEAFF.

The rearrangement uses TRBV28 and TRBJ2-4; D unresolved. The CDR3 extends over 15 amino acids. Germline lookup yields CDR1 MDHEN and CDR2 SYDVKM. V was cut by 5 bases and J by 6 bases, with 17 bases left in between. This CDR3 reads CASSRGTTLANIQYF. The CDR3 nucleotides read TGTGCCAGCAGTCGCGGCACGACGCTTGCAAACATTCAGTACTTC.

The chain employs TRBV14 and TRBJ2-3; 8 nucleotides line up with TRBD1. Trimming at V came to 4 bases and at J to 0 bases, leaving 9 bases not matched to a gene. The V gene's germline CDR1 is SGHDN and CDR2 FVKESK. The CDR3 is made up of 17 amino acids. The CDR3 spells CASSPLRGRESTDTQYF. DNA for the CDR3: TGTGCCAGCAGCCCCCTCAGGGGGCGGGAAAGCACAGATACGCAGTATTTT.

The V call is TRBV29-1, the J call TRBJ2-3; D gene uncertain. Germline V CDR1 and CDR2: SQVTM, ANQGSEA. Trimming took 4 bases from V and 0 from J, leaving 8 bases between them. The CDR3 runs 13 residues. The CDR3 region has the DNA TGCAGCGTTGTCAGAGGTAGCACAGATACGCAGTATTTT. It translates to CSVVRGSTDTQYF.

V is TRBV29-1 and J is TRBJ2-1, with 7 bases matching TRBD2. The CDR3 has 12 residues. After removal of 5 bases from V and 5 bases from J, the junction contained 3 bases not matched to a gene. CDR1 is SQVTM and CDR2 is ANQGSEA in the germline V gene. CDR3: CSVSGTNNEQFF. CDR3 DNA: TGCAGCGTTAGCGGGACGAACAATGAGCAGTTCTTC.

The CDR3 spells CASSFRWGNDYGYTF. The CDR3, as DNA: TGTGCCAGCAGCTTTCGTTGGGGAAACGACTATGGCTACACCTTC. This chain uses TRBV7-2 with TRBJ1-2; D uncertain. CDR1 is SGHTA and CDR2 is FQGNSA in the germline V gene. The CDR3 length is 15 residues. V was trimmed by 3 bases and J by 3 bases, leaving 14 bases between them.

The chain joins TRBV7-2 to TRBJ1-2, with 8 bases lining up with TRBD1. This CDR3 region has 19 residues. The junction had 23 bases not matched to a gene; V was cut back by 5 bases and J by 6 bases. Germline V gene sequence: CDR1 SGHTA, CDR2 FQGNSA. The DNA of the CDR3 is TGTGCCAGCAGCAAAGACATATGGGCTGGGCAGGGGGCACTCGATGGCTACACCTTC. It yields the protein CASSKDIWAGQGALDGYTF.

This clone was found once. V is TRBV6-5 and J is TRBJ1-1; D is ambiguous. V was cut by 0 bases and J by 5 bases, with 13 bases left in between. Germline V gene sequence: CDR1 MNHEY, CDR2 SVGAGI. The CDR3 totals 15 residues. The CDR3 is CASSYSGSLGTEAFF. CDR3 sequence (DNA): TGTGCCAGCAGTTACTCGGGCAGCCTAGGGACTGAAGCTTTCTTT.